One TCR beta chain is described in this entry. This CDR3 is 19 amino acids long. Germline lookup yields CDR1 MNHEY and CDR2 SMNVEV (reference sequence). With V trimmed by 2 bases and J by 2 bases, 11 bases remained unmatched. Clones were sequenced by immunoSEQ multiplex PCR, and TCRdb holds only the in-frame ones, with some missing. The table records about 370,000 clones, approximately 90% of them present only once. This sample is drawn from a study of blood T cell repertoires in COVID-19. Study overall: The analysed material was cDNA or gDNA that came from T cells, B-cell-depleted T cells, or PBMCs.

The chain has TRBV27 and TRBJ1-5; 11 bases match TRBD1. This TCR derives from a man aged 18 to 30 who had recovered from COVID-19. Sequencing was performed on PBMCs or T cells enriched from blood (not recorded which). CDR3 in amino acids: CASSLKFGTGGLGNQPQHF. The CDR3 DNA sequence: TGTGCCAGCAGTTTAAAATTCGGGACAGGGGGATTGGGCAATCAGCCCCAGCATTTT.